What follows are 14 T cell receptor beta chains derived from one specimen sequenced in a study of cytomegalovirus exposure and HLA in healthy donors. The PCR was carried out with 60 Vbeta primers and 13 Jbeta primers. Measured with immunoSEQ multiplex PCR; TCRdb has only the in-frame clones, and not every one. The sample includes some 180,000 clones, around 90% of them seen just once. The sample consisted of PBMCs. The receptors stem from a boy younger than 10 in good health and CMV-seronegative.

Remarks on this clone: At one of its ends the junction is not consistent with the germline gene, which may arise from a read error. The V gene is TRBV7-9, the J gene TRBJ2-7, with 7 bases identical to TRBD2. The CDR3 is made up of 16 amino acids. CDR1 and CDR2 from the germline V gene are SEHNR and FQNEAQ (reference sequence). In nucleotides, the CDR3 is TGTTCCAGCAGCTTAGTTGGTGGGACTAACGGGTACGAGCAGTACTTC. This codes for CSSSLVGGTNGYEQYF.

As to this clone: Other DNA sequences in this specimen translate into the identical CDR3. This CDR3 is CSVGLAGGHNTQYF. The DNA for the CDR3 is TGCAGCGTTGGACTAGCGGGAGGGCACAATACGCAGTATTTT. The chain recombines TRBV29-1 with TRBJ2-3, with 14 nucleotides matching TRBD2. CDR3 length: 14 amino acids. The germline V gene encodes CDR1 SQVTM and CDR2 ANQGSEA. After removal of 4 bases from V and 7 bases from J, the junction contained 4 bases not matched to a gene.

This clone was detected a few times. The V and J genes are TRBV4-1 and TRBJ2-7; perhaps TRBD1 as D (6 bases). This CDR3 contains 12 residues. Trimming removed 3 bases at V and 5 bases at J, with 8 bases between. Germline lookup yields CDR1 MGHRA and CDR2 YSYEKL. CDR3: CASSQNRDEQYF. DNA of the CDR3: TGCGCCAGCAGCCAGAACAGGGACGAGCAGTACTTC.

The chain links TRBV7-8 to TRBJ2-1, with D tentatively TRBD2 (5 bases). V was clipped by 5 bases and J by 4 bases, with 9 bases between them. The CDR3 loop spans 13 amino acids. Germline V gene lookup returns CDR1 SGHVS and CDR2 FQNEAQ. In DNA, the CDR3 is TGTGCCAGCAGCGTTAGGGAGTACAATGAGCAGTTCTTC. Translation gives CASSVREYNEQFF. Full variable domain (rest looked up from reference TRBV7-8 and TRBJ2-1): GAGVSQSPRYKVAKRGQDVALRCDPISGHVSLFWYQQALGQGPEFLTYFQNEAQLDKSGLPSDRFFAERPEGSVSTLKIQRTQQEDSAVYLCASSVREYNEQFFGPGTRLTVL.

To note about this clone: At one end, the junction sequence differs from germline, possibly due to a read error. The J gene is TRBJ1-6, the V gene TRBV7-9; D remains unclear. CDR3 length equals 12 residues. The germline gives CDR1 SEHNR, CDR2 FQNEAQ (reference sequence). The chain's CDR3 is CSSSLYNSPLHF. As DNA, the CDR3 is TGTTCCAGCAGCCTCTATAATTCACCCCTCCACTTT.

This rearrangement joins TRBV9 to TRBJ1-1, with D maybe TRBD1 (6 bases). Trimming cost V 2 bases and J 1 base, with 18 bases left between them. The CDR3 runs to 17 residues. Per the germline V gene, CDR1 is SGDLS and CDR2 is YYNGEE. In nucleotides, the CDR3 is TGTGCCAGCAGCGTGGGGGGGTCAGGGGTGGGGAACACTGAAGCTTTCTTT. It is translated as CASSVGGSGVGNTEAFF.

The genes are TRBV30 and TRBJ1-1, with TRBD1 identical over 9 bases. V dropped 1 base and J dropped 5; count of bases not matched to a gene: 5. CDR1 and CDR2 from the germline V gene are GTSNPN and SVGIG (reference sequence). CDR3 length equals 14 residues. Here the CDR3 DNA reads TGTGCCTGGAGTGCGGGGACAGGGATAACTGAAGCTTTCTTT. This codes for CAWSAGTGITEAFF.

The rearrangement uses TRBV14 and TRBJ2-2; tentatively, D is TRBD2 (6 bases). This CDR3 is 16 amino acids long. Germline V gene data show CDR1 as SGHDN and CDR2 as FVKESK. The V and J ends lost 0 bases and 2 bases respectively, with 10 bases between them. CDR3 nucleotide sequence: TGTGCCAGCAGCCAAGAGTCGGCGGGAAACACCGGGGAGCTGTTTTTT. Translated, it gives CASSQESAGNTGELFF.

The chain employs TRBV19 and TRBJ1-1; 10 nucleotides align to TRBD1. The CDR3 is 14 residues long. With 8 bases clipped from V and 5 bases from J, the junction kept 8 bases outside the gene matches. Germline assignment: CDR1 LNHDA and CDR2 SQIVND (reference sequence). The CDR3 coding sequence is TGTGCCAGTGTCCCGGGACAGGGGCGGACTGAAGCTTTCTTT. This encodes CASVPGQGRTEAFF.

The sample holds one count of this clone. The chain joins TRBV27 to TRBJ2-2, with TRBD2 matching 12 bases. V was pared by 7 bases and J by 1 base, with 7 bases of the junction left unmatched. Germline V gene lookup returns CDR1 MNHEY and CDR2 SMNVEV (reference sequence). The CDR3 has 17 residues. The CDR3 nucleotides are TGTGCCAGCAAACTAGCGGGAGGTACATTGAACACCGGGGAGCTGTTTTTT. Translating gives CASKLAGGTLNTGELFF.

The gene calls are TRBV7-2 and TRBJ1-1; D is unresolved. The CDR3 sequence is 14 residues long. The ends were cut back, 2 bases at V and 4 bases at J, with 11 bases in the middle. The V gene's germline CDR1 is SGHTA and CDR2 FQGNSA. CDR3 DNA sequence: TGTGCCAGCAGCTTAACCCGGTATGGCACTGAAGCTTTCTTT. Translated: CASSLTRYGTEAFF.

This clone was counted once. CDR3 sequence: CASSLGAGQPQHF. Here the CDR3 DNA reads TGTGCCAGCAGTCTGGGGGCCGGTCAGCCCCAGCATTTT. This chain links TRBV27 with TRBJ1-5; weak D call: TRBD1 (6 bases). There are 13 residues in the CDR3. The V end was cut by 5 bases, the J end by 6 bases, with 11 bases between. The germline CDR1 and CDR2 sequences are MNHEY and SMNVEV (reference sequence).

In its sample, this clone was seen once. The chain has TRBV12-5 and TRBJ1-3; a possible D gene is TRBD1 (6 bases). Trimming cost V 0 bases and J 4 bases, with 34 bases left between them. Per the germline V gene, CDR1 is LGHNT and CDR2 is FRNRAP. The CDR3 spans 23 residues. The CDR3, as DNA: TGTGCTAGTGGTTTGGTACCCTTAATCGCCGGGACAACGAGAGCCCATCTGGGAAACACCATATATTTT. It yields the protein CASGLVPLIAGTTRAHLGNTIYF.

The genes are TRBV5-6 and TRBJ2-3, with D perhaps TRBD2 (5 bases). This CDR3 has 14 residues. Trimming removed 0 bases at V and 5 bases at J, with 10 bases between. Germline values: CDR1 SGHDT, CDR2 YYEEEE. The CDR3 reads CASSLGLAVDTQYF. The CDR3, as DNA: TGTGCCAGCAGCTTGGGGCTAGCTGTAGATACGCAGTATTTT.